This T cell receptor (beta chain) was documented in a study of T cell repertoires in cytomegalovirus infection. Study context: In the study, CMV epitopes included recently identified HLA-C-restricted and well-studied HLA-B-restricted ones. An indication of both CMV infection and matching HLA type came from public TCR beta signatures. The study, taken as a whole, reports: What dominated the ex vivo response were HLA-C-restricted CMV-specific TCR beta clonotypes.

A note on this clonotype: Antigen unknown.

This CDR3 has 14 amino acids. V lost 12 bases and J lost 3, with 20 bases in between. Germline CDR1 KGHDR, CDR2 SFDVKD. TCRdb reprocessed the reads with MiXCR, giving one entry per CDR3 protein. In the table there are hundreds of thousands of distinct CDR3 sequences, about two fifths of which are singletons. The sequencing here drew on cultured PBMCs, taken from culture after CMV antigen stimulation. This receptor was identified in a human donor in good health (CMV status not recorded). Some clones in this sample may be carry-over from other donors' samples. This chain uses TRBV24-1 with TRBJ2-7; D gene ambiguous. CDR3 amino acids: CASGLRDGHYEQYF. The DNA for the CDR3 is TGTGCCTCCGGGCTTCGAGACGGGCACTACGAGCAGTACTTC.